What follows are 6 T cell receptor beta chains derived from one specimen sequenced in a study of T cell clusters in autoimmune cytopenias. One tube held mixed TRB-A and TRB-B primer pools for touch-down PCR. No DNA is given; TCRdb re-called the multiplex PCR reads and lists each CDR3 protein once. The table lists fewer than 3,500 distinct CDR3 sequences. TRB was amplified from roughly 250 ng of peripheral blood genomic DNA per sample. Material: peripheral blood. Source of these receptors: a human donor with an autoimmune cytopenia or autoimmune hepatitis (not recorded which).

This clonotype registers large by frequency. V usage is TRBV19 and J usage is TRBJ2-1. Germline V gene sequence: CDR1 LNHDA, CDR2 SQIVND (reference sequence). The CDR3 is 15 residues long. The CDR3 region is CASCEGVGSYNEQFF.

The CDR3 spells CASSRLGYLRGGYTF. The V call is TRBV28, the J call TRBJ1-2; TCRdb calls TRBD1, which cannot be checked without DNA. Germline V CDR1 and CDR2: MDHEN, SYDVKM. The CDR3 extends over 15 amino acids.

By frequency, this clonotype registers medium-sized (0.01 to 0.1%). V gene TRBV19 combines with J gene TRBJ2-5; with no DNA, the TCRdb D assignment of TRBD2 cannot be verified. There are 15 residues in the CDR3. CDR1 and CDR2 (germline): LNHDA, SQIVND (reference sequence). CDR3 in amino acids: CASMGLAGGEETQYF. Supplemented by reference TRBV19 and TRBJ2-5, the full variable domain reads DGGITQSPKYLFRKEGQNVTLSCEQNLNHDAMYWYRQDPGQGLRLIYYSQIVNDFQKGDIAEGYSVSREKKESFPLTVTSAQKNPTAFYLCASMGLAGGEETQYFGPGTRLLVL.

The chain links TRBV5-1 to TRBJ1-1; TCRdb returns TRBD1, unconfirmable since there is no DNA. The CDR3 extends over 14 amino acids. Germline loops: CDR1 SGHRS, CDR2 YFSETQ. CDR3 region: CASSLQGRDTEAFF.

This clonotype is called large (0.1 to 1%) based on its frequency. The chain recombines TRBV29-1 with TRBJ2-7; TCRdb proposes TRBD2, but this gene call is untestable without DNA. This CDR3 has 15 residues. Germline V CDR1 and CDR2: SQVTM, ANQGSEA. CDR3: CSVRLLAGQLYEQYF.

Considering frequency, this clonotype is large (0.1 to 1%). The chain recombines TRBV27 with TRBJ2-1; the D call of TRBD1 rests on TCRdb alone, since no DNA is present to check it. The CDR3 extends over 13 amino acids. CDR1 MNHEY and CDR2 SMNVEV come from the germline V gene (reference sequence). The CDR3 here is CASRQRTGNEQFF.